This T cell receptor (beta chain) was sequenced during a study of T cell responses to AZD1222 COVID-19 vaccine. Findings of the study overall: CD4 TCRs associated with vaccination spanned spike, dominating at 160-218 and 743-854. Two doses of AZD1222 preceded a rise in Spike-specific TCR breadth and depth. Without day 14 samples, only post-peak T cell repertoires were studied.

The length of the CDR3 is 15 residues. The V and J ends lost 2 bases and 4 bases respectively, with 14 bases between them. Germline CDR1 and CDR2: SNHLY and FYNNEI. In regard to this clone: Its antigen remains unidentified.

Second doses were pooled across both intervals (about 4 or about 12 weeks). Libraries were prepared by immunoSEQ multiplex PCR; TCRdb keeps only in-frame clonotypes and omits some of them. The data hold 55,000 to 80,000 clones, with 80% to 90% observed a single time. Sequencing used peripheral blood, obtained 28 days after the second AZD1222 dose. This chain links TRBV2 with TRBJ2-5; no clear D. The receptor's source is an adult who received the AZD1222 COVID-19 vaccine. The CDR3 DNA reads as TGTGCCAGCAGTGAACAAGCGCGTATGGGAGAGACCCAGTACTTC. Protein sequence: CASSEQARMGETQYF.